Described below is a single T cell receptor beta chain sequence and its context. This clone was picked up one time. Its specific antigen is unknown. No base-level quality is on record; no much larger clone is a single base apart. What the time point label conveys for this sample: baseline before first vaccination. The vaccinee samples were drawn from two UK trials, COV001 and COV002, one of which was a single-blind randomized controlled phase 2/3 trial testing AZD1222 (ChAdOx1 nCoV-19) in healthy adults. Trial participant PBMC samples were collected at day 0 and day 28 after the second dose for TCRbeta chain sequencing. This sample is drawn from a study of T cell responses to AZD1222 COVID-19 vaccine (dated by TCRdb to the early 2020s). With regard to the full study: Because spike-specific TCR depth and breadth did not differ between the two schedules, AZD1222 recipients who got a second dose at roughly 4 weeks were pooled with those who got a second dose at roughly 12 weeks. TCR sequencing covered over 230 trial participants: nearly 210 given two doses of AZD1222 and 26 given two doses of MenACWY control vaccine. Enrollment into the trials was organized by age into subgroups of 18-55, 56-69 and 70-plus years, and those subgroups contained approximately 160, 26 and 62 TCR-sequenced participants, respectively. What the research found in general, with its limitations: Participants were mostly white British, with more females than males. The authors suggested clonal diversity may have been underestimated. No day 14 peak-response samples were available, so repertoires were characterized only after the peak T cell response. The 56-69-year group was small, and its depth increase did not reach significance, likely because of low power. Epitopes outside the regions mutated in the B.1.351 and B.1.1.7 variants were reportedly recognized by nearly half of the unique spike-specific TCRs. Vaccine-associated CD4 TCRs spanned the whole spike protein, with dominant responses in regions 160-218 and 743-854. After two AZD1222 doses, both the breadth and the depth of spike-specific TCRs were significantly higher than at day 0 and than in MenACWY recipients. Conclusions about previously exposed vaccinees were limited because only six AZD1222 recipients were SARS-CoV-2 seropositive at baseline.

The germline V gene supplies CDR1 MDHEN and CDR2 SYDVKM. Reading from cysteine to phenylalanine, the CDR3 counts 12 amino acids. Only the CDR3 DNA stays, 36 bases, in frame from base 1. The CDR3 regions of human TCRbeta chains were subjected to immunosequencing. The authors processed their data as follows. TCRs in the repertoires were compared against a reference library of SARS-CoV-2-specific TCRs that had been generated with the MIRA antigen-specificity platform. Breadth was defined as the fraction of unique TCRs that were SARS-CoV-2-associated. Depth was defined as the fraction of total T cells that were SARS-CoV-2-associated. Using the MIRA data, each spike-specific TCR was assigned both to the spike region to which the TCR was reactive and to a CD4 or CD8 class. Log10-transformed breadth and depth values were compared by one-way ANOVA with Sidak's multiple comparisons tests. In TCRdb, the immuneACCESS table is reduced to in-frame sequences with V and J assigned. These tables do not hold every clone; where another copy was compared, an unresolved V gene accounts for under half, and the others remain unexplained. V, J and clone size are those of that table, while D and trimming were read from the DNA. The table for this sample lists about 140,000 clones; around nine tenths of them were counted only once. The top ten hold nearly 3.5% of the sample.

This receptor was obtained from an adult in good health. The sequences come from peripheral blood, collected on day 0 of AZD1222 vaccination. The chain joins TRBV28 to TRBJ1-4; the D gene is not confidently resolved. The nucleotides are TGTGCGATTGGAGGGTTCAATGAAAAACTGTTTTTT. Its protein reads: CAIGGFNEKLFF.